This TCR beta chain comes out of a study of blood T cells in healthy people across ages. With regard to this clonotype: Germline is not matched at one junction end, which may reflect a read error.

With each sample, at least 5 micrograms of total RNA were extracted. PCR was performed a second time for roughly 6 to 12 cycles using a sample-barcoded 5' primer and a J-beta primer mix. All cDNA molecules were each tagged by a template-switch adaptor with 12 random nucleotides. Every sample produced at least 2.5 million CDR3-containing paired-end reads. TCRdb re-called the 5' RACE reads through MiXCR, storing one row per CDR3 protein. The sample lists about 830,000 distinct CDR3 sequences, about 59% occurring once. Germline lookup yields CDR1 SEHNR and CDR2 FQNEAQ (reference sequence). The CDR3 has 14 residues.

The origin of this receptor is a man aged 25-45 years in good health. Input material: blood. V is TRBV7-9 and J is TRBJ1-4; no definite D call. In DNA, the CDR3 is TGTGCCAGCAGCTTAGAGCCAGTTAATGAAAAGCTGTTTTTT. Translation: CASSLEPVNEKLFF.